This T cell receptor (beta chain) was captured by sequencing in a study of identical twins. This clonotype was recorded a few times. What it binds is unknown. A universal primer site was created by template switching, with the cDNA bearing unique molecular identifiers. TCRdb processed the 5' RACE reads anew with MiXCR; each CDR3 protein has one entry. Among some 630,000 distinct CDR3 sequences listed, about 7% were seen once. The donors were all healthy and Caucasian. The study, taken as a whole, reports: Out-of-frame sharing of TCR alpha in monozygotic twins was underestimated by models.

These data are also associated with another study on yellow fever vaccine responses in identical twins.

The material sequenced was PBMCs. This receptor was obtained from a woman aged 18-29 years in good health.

The CDR3 loop is CASSQGYSFTGELFF. The DNA of the CDR3 is TGTGCCAGCAGCCAAGGATACAGTTTTACCGGGGAGCTGTTTTTT. This chain joins TRBV4-2 and TRBJ2-2, with D unclear. The CDR3 loop spans 15 amino acids. Germline assignment: CDR1 LGHNA and CDR2 YNFKEQ. Trimming removed 1 base from V and 5 bases from J, with 11 bases in between.